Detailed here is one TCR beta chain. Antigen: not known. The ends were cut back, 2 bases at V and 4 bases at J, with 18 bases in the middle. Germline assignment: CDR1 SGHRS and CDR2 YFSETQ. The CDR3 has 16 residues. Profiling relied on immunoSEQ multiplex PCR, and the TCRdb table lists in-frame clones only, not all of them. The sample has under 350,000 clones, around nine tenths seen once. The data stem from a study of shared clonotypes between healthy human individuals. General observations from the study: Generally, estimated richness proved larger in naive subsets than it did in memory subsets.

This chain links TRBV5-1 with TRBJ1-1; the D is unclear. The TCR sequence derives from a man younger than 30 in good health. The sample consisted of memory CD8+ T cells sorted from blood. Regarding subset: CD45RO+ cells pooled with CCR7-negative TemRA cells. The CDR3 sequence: CASSLRVYSMGTEAFF. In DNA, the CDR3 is TGCGCCAGCAGCTTAAGGGTTTACTCAATGGGCACTGAAGCTTTCTTT.